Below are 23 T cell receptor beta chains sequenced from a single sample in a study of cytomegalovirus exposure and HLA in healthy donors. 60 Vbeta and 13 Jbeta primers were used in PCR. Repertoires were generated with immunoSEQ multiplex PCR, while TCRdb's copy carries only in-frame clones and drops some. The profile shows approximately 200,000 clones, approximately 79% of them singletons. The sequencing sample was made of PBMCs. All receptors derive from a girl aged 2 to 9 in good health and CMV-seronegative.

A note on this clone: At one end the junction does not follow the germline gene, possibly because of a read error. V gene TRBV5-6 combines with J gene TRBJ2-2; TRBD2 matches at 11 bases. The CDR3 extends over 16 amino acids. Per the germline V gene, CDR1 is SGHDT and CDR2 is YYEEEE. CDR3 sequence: CASGLPRLAGTGELFF. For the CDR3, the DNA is TGTGCCAGCGGCTTACCGAGACTAGCGGGAACCGGGGAGCTGTTTTTT. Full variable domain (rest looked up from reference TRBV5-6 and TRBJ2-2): DAGVTQSPTHLIKTRGQQVTLRCSPKSGHDTVSWYQQALGQGPQFIFQYYEEEERQRGNFPDRFSGHQFPNYSSELNVNALLLGDSALYLCASGLPRLAGTGELFFGEGSRLTVL.

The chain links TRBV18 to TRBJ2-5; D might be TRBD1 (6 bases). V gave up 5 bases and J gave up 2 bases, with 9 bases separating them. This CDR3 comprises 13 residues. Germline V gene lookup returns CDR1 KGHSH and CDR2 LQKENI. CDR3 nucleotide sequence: TGTGCCAGCTCATACGGACAGCAAGAGACCCAGTACTTC. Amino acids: CASSYGQQETQYF.

CDR3 sequence: CASSPQGVANYGYTF. The CDR3 DNA reads as TGTGCCAGCAGCCCACAGGGGGTAGCTAACTATGGCTACACCTTC. The chain uses TRBV7-9 and TRBJ1-2; 8 nucleotides agree with TRBD1. This CDR3 has 15 residues. The junction had 5 bases not matched to a gene; V was cut back by 5 bases and J by 0 bases. Germline lookup yields CDR1 SEHNR and CDR2 FQNEAQ (reference sequence).

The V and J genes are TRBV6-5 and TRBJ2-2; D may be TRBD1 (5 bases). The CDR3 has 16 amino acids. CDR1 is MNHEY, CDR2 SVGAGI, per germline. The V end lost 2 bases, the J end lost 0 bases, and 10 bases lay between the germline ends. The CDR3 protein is CASSYRGSANTGELFF. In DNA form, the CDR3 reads TGTGCCAGCAGTTACAGGGGAAGCGCGAACACCGGGGAGCTGTTTTTT.

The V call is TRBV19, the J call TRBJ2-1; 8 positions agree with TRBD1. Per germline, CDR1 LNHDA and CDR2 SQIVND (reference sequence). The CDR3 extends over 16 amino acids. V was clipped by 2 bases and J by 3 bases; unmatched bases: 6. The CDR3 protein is CASSIYRGDSYNEQFF. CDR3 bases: TGTGCCAGTAGTATATACAGGGGGGACAGCTACAATGAGCAGTTCTTC.

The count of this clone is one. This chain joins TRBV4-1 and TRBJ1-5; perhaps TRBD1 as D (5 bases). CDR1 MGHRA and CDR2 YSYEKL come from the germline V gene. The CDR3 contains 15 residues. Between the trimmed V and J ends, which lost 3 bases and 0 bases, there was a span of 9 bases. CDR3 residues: CASSHLTDSNQPQHF. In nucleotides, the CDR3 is TGCGCCAGCAGCCATTTGACAGATAGCAATCAGCCCCAGCATTTT.

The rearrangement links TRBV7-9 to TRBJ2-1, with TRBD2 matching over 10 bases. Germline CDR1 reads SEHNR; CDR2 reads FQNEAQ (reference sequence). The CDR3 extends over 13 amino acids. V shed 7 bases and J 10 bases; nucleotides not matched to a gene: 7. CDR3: CASKSGGAGEQFF. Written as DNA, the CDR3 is TGTGCCAGCAAAAGCGGGGGGGCAGGGGAGCAGTTCTTC. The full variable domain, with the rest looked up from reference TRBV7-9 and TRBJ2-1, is DTGVSQNPRHKITKRGQNVTFRCDPISEHNRLYWYRQTLGQGPEFLTYFQNEAQLEKSRLLSDRFSAERPKGSFSTLEIQRTEQGDSAMYLCASKSGGAGEQFFGPGTRLTVL.

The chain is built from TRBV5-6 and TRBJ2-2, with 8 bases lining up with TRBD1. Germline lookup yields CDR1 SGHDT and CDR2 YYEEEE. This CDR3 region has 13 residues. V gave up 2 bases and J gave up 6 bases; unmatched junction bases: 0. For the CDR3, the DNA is TGTGCCAGCAGCTTCAGGGGGCCCGGGGAGCTGTTTTTT. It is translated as CASSFRGPGELFF.

Here the CDR3 reads CASSFQGTNTIYF. The DNA of the CDR3 is TGTGCCAGCAGCTTCCAGGGTACTAACACCATATATTTT. The V and J genes are TRBV5-6 and TRBJ1-3, with D maybe TRBD1 (5 bases). The V gene's germline CDR1 is SGHDT and CDR2 YYEEEE. V was shortened by 2 bases and J by 7 bases, with 10 bases between the two germline ends. CDR3 length equals 13 residues.

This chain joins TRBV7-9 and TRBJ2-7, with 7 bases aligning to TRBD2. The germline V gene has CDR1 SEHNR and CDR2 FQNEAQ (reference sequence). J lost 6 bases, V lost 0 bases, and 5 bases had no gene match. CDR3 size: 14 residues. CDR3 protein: CASSLAGTTREQYF. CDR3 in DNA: TGTGCCAGCAGCTTAGCAGGGACTACTCGCGAGCAGTACTTC. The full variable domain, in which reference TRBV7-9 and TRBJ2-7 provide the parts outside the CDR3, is DTGVSQNPRHKITKRGQNVTFRCDPISEHNRLYWYRQTLGQGPEFLTYFQNEAQLEKSRLLSDRFSAERPKGSFSTLEIQRTEQGDSAMYLCASSLAGTTREQYFGPGTRLTVT.

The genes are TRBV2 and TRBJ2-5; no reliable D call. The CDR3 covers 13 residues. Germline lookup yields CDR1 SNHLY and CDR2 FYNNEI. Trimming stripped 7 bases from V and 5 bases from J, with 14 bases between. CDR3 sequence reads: CASTPVNSETQYF. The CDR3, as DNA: TGTGCCAGCACCCCCGTTAATTCGGAGACCCAGTACTTC.

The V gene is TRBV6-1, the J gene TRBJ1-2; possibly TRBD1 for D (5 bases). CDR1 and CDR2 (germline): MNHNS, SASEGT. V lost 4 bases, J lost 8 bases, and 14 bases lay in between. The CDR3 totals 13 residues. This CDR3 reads CASSVSRVYGYTF. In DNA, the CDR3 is TGTGCCAGCAGTGTCAGCAGGGTGTACGGCTACACCTTC.

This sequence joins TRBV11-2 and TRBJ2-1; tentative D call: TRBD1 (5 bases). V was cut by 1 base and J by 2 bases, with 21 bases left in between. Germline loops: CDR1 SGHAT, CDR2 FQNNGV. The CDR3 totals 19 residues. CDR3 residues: CASSLVRGGSRVAYNEQFF. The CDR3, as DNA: TGTGCCAGCAGCTTAGTTAGGGGTGGTTCCAGGGTGGCCTACAATGAGCAGTTCTTC.

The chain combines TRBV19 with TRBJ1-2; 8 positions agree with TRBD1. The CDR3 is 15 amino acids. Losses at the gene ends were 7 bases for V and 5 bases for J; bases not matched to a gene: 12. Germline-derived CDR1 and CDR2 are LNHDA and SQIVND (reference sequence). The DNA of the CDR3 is TGTGCCAGTATGAGGGGTAGGGGACAGGTGTATGGCTACACCTTC. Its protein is CASMRGRGQVYGYTF.

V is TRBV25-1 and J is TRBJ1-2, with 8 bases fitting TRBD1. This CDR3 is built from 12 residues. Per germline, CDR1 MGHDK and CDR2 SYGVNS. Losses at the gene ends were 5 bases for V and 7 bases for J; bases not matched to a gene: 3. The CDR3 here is CASSQGAGGYTF. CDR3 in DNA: TGTGCCAGCAGTCAGGGGGCCGGTGGCTACACCTTC.

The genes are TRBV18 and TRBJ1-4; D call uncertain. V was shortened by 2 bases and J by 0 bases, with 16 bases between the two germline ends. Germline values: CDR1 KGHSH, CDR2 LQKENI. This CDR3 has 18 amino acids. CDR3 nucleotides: TGTGCCAGCTCACCAGGGCCACGCGCCCGTGCAACTAATGAAAAACTGTTTTTT. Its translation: CASSPGPRARATNEKLFF.

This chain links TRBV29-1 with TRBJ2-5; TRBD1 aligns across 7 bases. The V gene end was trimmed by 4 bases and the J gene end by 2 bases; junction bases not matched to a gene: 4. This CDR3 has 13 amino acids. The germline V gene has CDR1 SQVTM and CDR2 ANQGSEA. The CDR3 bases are TGCAGCGTTGTTGGCAGGGGGCAAGAGACCCAGTACTTC. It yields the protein CSVVGRGQETQYF.

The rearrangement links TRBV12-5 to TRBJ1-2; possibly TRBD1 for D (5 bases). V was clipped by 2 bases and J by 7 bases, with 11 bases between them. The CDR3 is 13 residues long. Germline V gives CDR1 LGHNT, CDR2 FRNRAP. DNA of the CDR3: TGTGCTAGTGGTTTGTTCACGGGGGGTGGCTACACCTTC. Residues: CASGLFTGGGYTF.

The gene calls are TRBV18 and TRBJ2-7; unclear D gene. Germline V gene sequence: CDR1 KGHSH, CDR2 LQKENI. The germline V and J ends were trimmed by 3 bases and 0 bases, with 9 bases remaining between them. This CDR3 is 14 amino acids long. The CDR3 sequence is CASSPQVPSYEQYF. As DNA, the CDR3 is TGTGCCAGCTCACCCCAGGTCCCCTCCTACGAGCAGTACTTC.

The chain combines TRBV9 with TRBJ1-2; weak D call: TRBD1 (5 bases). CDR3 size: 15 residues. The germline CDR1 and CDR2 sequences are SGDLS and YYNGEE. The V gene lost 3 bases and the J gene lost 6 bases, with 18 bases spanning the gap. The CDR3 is CASSEGGGRAHGYTF. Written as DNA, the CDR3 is TGTGCCAGCAGCGAAGGCGGGGGACGGGCACATGGCTACACCTTC.

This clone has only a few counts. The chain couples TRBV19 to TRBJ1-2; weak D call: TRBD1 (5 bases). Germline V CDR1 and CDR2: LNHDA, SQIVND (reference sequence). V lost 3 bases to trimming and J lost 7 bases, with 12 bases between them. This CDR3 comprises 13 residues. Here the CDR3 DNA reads TGTGCCAGTAGTATCTCCAGGGTGGTTGGCTACACCTTC. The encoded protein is CASSISRVVGYTF.

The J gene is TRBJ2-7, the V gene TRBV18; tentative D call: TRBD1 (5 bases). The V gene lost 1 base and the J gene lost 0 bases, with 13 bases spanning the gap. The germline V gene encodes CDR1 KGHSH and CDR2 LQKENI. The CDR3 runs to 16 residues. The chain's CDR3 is CASSPLQGASSYEQYF. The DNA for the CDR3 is TGTGCCAGCTCACCACTTCAAGGGGCGAGCTCCTACGAGCAGTACTTC.

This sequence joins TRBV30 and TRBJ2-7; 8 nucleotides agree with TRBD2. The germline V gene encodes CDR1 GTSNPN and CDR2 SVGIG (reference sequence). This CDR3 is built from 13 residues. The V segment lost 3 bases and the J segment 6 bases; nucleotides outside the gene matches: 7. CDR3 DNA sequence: TGTGCCTGGAGCCGGACTAGCTTAGGCGAGCAGTACTTC. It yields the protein CAWSRTSLGEQYF.